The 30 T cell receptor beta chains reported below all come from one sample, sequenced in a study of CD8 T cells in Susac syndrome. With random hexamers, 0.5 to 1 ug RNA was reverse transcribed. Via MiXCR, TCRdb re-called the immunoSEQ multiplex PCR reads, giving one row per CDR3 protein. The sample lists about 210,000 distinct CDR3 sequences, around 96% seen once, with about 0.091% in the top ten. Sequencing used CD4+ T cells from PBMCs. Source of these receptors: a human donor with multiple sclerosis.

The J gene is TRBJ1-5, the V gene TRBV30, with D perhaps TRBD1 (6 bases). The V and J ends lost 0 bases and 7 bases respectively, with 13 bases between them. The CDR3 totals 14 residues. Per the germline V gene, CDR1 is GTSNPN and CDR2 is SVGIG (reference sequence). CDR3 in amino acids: CAWSVMAGDQPQHF. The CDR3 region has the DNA TGTGCCTGGAGTGTAATGGCAGGGGACCAGCCCCAGCATTTT.

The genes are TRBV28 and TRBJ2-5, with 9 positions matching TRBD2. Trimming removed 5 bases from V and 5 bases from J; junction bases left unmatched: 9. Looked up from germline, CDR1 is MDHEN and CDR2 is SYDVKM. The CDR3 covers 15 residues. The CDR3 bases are TGTGCCAGCAGTCCCCCTAGCGGGGCGGTTGAGACCCAGTACTTC. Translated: CASSPPSGAVETQYF.

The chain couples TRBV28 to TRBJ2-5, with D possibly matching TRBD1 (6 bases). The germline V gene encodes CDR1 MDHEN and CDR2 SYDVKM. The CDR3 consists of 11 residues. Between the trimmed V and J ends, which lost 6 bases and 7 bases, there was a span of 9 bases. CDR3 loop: CASSTTGTQYF. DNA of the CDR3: TGTGCCAGCAGCACGACAGGGACCCAGTACTTC.

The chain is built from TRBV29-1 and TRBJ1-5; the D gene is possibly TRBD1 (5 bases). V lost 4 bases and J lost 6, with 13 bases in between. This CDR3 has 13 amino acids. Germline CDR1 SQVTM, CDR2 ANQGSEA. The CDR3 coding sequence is TGCAGCGTTGTTGGGGACCCCGCTCAGCCCCAGCATTTT. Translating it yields CSVVGDPAQPQHF.

In DNA form, the CDR3 reads TGTGCCAGCAAAGGACAGGGGGACACTGAAGCTTTCTTT. It is translated as CASKGQGDTEAFF. The genes are TRBV12-3 or TRBV12-4 and TRBJ1-1; 10 bases are a match to TRBD1. Germline trimming cut 7 bases from V and 3 bases from J; bases unmatched to any gene: 2. The CDR3 is made up of 13 amino acids.

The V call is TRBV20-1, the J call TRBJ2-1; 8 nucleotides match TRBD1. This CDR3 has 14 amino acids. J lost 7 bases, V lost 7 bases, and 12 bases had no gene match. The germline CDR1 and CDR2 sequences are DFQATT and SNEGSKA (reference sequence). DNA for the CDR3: TGCAGTGTTATAGTTCGGACAGGGTTGAATGAGCAGTTCTTC. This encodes CSVIVRTGLNEQFF.

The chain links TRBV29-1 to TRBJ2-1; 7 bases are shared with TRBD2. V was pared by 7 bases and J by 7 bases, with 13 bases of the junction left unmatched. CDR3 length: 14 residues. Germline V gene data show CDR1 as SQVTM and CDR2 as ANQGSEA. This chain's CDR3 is CSASLAGARNEQFF. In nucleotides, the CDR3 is TGCAGCGCTTCGCTGGCGGGAGCGAGGAATGAGCAGTTCTTC.

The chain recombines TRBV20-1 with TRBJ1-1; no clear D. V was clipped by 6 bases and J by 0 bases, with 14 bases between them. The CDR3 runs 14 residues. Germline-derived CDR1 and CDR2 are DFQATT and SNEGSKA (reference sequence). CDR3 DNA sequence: TGCAGTGCCAGGATGGTCCACATGAACACTGAAGCTTTCTTT. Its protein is CSARMVHMNTEAFF.

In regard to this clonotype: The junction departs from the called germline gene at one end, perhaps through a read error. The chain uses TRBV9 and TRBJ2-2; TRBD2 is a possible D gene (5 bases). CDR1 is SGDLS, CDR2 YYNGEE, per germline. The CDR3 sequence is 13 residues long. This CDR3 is CASSVDGIGELFF. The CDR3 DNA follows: TGTGCCAGCAGCGTCGATGGGATTGGGGAGCTTTTTTTT.

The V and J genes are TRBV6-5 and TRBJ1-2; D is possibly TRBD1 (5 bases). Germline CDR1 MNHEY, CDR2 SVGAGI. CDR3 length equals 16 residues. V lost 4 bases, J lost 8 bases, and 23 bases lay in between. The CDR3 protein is CASSSTLTSQGGGYTF. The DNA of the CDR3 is TGTGCCAGCAGTTCTACGCTCACTAGTCAGGGTGGGGGCTACACCTTC.

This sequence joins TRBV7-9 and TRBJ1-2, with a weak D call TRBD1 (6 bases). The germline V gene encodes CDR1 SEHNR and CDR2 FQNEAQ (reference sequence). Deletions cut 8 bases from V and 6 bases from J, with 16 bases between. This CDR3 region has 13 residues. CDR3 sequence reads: CASHFGGQDGYTF. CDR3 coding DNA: TGTGCCAGCCACTTTGGGGGGCAGGATGGCTACACCTTC.

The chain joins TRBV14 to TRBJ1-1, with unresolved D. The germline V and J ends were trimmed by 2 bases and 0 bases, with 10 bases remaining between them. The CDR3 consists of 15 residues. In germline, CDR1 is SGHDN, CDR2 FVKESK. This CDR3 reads CASSQFSRVNTEAFF. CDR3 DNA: TGTGCCAGCAGCCAATTCTCCCGGGTGAACACTGAAGCTTTCTTT. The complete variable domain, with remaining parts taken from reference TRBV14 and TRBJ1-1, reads EAGVTQFPSHSVIEKGQTVTLRCDPISGHDNLYWYRRVMGKEIKFLLHFVKESKQDESGMPNNRFLAERTGGTYSTLKVQPAELEDSGVYFCASSQFSRVNTEAFFGQGTRLTVV.

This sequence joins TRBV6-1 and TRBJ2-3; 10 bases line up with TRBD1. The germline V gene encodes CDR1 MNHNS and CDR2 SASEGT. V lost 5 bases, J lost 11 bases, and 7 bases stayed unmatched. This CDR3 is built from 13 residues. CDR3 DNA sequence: TGTGCCAGCAGTTCAACCGGGACAGGGGAGCAGTATTTT. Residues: CASSSTGTGEQYF.

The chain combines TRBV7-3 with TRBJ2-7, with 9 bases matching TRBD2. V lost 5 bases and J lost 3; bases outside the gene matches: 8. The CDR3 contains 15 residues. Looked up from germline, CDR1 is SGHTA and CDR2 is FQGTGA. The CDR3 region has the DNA TGTGCCAGCAGCCCTATAGCGGGAGAAATCTACGAGCAGTACTTC. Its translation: CASSPIAGEIYEQYF. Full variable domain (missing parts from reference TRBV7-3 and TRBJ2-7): GAGVSQTPSNKVTEKGKYVELRCDPISGHTALYWYRQSLGQGPEFLIYFQGTGAADDSGLPNDRFFAVRPEGSVSTLKIQRTERGDSAVYLCASSPIAGEIYEQYFGPGTRLTVT.

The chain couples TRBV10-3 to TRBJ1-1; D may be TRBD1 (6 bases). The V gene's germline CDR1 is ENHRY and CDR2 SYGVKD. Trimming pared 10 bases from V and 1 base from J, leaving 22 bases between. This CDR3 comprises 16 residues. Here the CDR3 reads CATRPPAGGGNTEAFF. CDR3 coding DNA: TGTGCCACCCGTCCCCCCGCGGGGGGCGGGAACACTGAAGCTTTCTTT.

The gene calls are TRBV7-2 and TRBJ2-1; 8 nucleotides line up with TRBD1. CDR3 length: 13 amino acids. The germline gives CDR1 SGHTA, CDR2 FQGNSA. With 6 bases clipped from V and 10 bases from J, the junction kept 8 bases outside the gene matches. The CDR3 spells CASRPTRDREQFF. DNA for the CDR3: TGTGCCAGCAGGCCAACCCGGGACAGGGAGCAGTTCTTC.

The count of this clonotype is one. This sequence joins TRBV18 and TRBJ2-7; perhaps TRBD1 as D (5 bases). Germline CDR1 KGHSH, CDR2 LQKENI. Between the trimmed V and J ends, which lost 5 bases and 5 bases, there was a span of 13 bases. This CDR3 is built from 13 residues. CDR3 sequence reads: CASSTRTLDEQYF. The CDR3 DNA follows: TGTGCCAGCTCAACGAGGACACTCGACGAGCAGTACTTC. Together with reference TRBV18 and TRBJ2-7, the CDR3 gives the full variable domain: NAGVMQNPRHLVRRRGQEARLRCSPMKGHSHVYWYRQLPEEGLKFMVYLQKENIIDESGMPKERFSAEFPKEGPSILRIQQVVRGDSAAYFCASSTRTLDEQYFGPGTRLTVT.

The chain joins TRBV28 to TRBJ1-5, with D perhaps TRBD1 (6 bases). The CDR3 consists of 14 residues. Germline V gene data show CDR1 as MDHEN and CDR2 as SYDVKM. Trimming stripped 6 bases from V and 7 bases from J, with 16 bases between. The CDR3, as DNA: TGTGCCAGCAGCCTGGACAGTCCGCAGCAGCCCCAGCATTTT. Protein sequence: CASSLDSPQQPQHF.

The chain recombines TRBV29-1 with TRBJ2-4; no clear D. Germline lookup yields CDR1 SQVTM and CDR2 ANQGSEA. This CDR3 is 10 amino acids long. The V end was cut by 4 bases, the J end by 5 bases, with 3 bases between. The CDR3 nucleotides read TGCAGCGTTGCCGAAAACATTCAGTACTTC. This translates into CSVAENIQYF. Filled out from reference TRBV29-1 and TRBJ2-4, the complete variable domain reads SAVISQKPSRDICQRGTSLTIQCQVDSQVTMMFWYRQQPGQSLTLIATANQGSEATYESGFVIDKFPISRPNLTFSTLTVSNMSPEDSSIYLCSVAENIQYFGAGTRLSVL.

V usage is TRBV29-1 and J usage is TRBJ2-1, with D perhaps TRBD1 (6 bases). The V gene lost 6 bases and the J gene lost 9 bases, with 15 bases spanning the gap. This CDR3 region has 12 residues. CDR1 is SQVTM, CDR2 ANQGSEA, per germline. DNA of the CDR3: TGCAGCGTGCAGCCGGGACAAAGTGAGCAGTTCTTC. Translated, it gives CSVQPGQSEQFF.

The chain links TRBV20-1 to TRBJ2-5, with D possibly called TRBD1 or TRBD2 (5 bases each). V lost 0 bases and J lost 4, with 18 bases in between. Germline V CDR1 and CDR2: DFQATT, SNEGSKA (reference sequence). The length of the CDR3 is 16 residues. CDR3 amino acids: CSARDWGREGLETQYF. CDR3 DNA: TGCAGTGCTAGAGACTGGGGCAGAGAGGGTTTAGAGACCCAGTACTTC.

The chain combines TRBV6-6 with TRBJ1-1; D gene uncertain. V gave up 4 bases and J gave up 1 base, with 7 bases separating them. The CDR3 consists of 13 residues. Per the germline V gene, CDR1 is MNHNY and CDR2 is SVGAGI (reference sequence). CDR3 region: CASSWQKNTEAFF. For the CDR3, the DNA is TGTGCCAGCAGTTGGCAGAAGAACACTGAAGCTTTCTTT.

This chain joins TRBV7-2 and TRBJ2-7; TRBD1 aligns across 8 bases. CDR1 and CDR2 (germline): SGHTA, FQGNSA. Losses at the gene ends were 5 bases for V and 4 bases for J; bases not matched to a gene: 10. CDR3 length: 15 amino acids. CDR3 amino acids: CASSTWTGIGYEQYF. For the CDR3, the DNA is TGTGCCAGCAGCACCTGGACAGGGATAGGGTACGAGCAGTACTTC. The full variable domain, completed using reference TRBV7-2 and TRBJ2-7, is GAGVSQSPSNKVTEKGKDVELRCDPISGHTALYWYRQSLGQGLEFLIYFQGNSAPDKSGLPSDRFSAERTGGSVSTLTIQRTQQEDSAVYLCASSTWTGIGYEQYFGPGTRLTVT.

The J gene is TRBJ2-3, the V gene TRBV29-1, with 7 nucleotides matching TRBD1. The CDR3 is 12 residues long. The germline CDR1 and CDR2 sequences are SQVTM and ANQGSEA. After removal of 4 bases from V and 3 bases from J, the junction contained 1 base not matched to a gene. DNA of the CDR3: TGCAGCGTTGCCAGGGGGACAGATACGCAGTATTTT. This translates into CSVARGTDTQYF.

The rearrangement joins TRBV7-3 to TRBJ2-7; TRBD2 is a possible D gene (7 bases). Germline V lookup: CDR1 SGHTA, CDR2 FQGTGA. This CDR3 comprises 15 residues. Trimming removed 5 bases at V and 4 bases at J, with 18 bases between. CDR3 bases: TGTGCCAGCAGCCCACACGGGGGGCCTGGTTACGAGCAGTACTTC. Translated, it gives CASSPHGGPGYEQYF.

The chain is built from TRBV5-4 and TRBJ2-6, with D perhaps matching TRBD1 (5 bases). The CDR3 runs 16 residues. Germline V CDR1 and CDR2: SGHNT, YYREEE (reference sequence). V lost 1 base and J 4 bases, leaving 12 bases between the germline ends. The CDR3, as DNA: TGTGCCAGCAGCTTGCTGGCAGGGTCCGGGGCCAACGTCCTGACTTTC. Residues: CASSLLAGSGANVLTF.

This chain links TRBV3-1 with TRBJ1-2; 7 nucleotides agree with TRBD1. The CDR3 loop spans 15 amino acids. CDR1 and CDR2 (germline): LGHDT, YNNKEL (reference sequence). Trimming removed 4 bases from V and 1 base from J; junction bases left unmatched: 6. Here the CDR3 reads CASSPQTGLNYGYTF. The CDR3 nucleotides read TGTGCCAGCAGCCCCCAGACAGGGCTTAACTATGGCTACACCTTC.

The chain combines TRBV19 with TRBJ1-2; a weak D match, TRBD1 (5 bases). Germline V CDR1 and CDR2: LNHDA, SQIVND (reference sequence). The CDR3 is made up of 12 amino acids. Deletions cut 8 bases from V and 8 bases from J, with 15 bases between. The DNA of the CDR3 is TGTGCCAGTGGGGTCCAGGGCGGAGGCTACACCTTC. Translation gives CASGVQGGGYTF.

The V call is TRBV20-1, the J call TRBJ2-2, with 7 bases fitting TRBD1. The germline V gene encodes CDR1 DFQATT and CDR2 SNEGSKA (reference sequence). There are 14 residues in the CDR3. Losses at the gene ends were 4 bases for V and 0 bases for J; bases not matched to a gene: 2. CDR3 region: CSAITGANTGELFF. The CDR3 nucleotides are TGCAGTGCTATAACAGGGGCGAACACCGGGGAGCTGTTTTTT.

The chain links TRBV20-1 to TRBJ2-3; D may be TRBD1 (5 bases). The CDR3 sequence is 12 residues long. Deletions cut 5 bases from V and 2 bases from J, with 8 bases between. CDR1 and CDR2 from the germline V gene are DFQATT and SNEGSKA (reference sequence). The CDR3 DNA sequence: TGCAGTGCTGGACAAGTCACAGATACGCAGTATTTT. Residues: CSAGQVTDTQYF.